Listed here are 18 T cell receptor beta chains from one sample, sequenced in a study of spatial heterogeneity in lung cancer. The time point was: blood taken at disease recurrence. Researchers sequenced whole RNA taken from tumor, nontumor lung or frozen PBMC without sorting. Via MiXCR, TCRdb re-called the 5' RACE reads, giving one row per CDR3 protein. The table has under 10,000 distinct CDR3 sequences, roughly 4% seen once. The material sequenced was PBMCs, taken at recurrence. The receptor source for this set is a female donor with early-stage non-small cell lung cancer.

About this clonotype: This beta chain represents an off-target read in a library built for alpha chains; its size is of limited meaning. This chain connects TRBV12-3 or TRBV12-4 to TRBJ1-6; possibly TRBD1 for D (5 bases). V lost 6 bases, J lost 0 bases, and 15 bases lay in between. The length of the CDR3 is 17 residues. CDR3 region: CASSVTKGSSYNSPLHF. CDR3 bases: TGTGCCAGCAGCGTTACGAAGGGGAGCTCCTATAATTCACCCCTCCACTTT.

This clonotype was counted many times. Since the library was made to target alpha chains, this beta chain is a stray read and its abundance is not meaningful. This rearrangement joins TRBV5-1 to TRBJ2-2, with 11 nucleotides matching TRBD1. The CDR3 is 18 residues long. Germline V gives CDR1 SGHRS, CDR2 YFSETQ. Trimming at V came to 4 bases and at J to 6 bases, leaving 14 bases not matched to a gene. The CDR3 DNA reads TGCGCCAGCAGCCCGGACAGGGGGCGGTCCGGGATTGCCGGGGAGCTGTTTTTT. Residues: CASSPDRGRSGIAGELFF. Filled out from reference TRBV5-1 and TRBJ2-2, the complete variable domain reads KAGVTQTPRYLIKTRGQQVTLSCSPISGHRSVSWYQQTPGQGLQFLFEYFSETQRNKGNFPGRFSGRQFSNSRSEMNVSTLELGDSALYLCASSPDRGRSGIAGELFFGEGSRLTVL.

This clonotype was observed at least ten times. Little can be read into the size of this beta chain, an off-target read in a library designed for alpha chains. The J gene is TRBJ2-1, the V gene TRBV7-2; D gene ambiguous. The CDR3 is 13 residues long. The germline V gene encodes CDR1 SGHTA and CDR2 FQGNSA. With 1 base removed from V and 7 bases from J, the gap between germline ends came to 8 bases. CDR3: CASSLVVANEQFF. CDR3 nucleotide sequence: TGTGCCAGCAGCTTAGTGGTAGCAAATGAGCAGTTCTTC.

This clonotype is medium-sized within its sample. This beta chain came through as a stray read in a library set up for alpha chains, and its size says little. V and J are TRBV6-1 and TRBJ1-4; 7 positions match TRBD1. The CDR3 is 13 residues long. Germline CDR1 MNHNS, CDR2 SASEGT. V was clipped by 9 bases and J by 2 bases; unmatched bases: 3. Written as DNA, the CDR3 is TGTGCCAGTACAGGGGTCACTAATGAAAAACTGTTTTTT. Its protein is CASTGVTNEKLFF.

This clonotype was recorded many times. The library was designed around alpha chains, so this beta chain is a stray read whose abundance carries little weight. The chain joins TRBV7-2 to TRBJ1-6; TRBD1 is a possible D gene (6 bases). Germline assignment: CDR1 SGHTA and CDR2 FQGNSA. This CDR3 has 14 residues. Trimming took 5 bases from V and 10 from J, leaving 15 bases between them. The CDR3 protein is CASSPQGTFSPLHF. The CDR3 region has the DNA TGTGCCAGCAGCCCCCAGGGGACCTTCTCACCCCTCCACTTT.

This clonotype was counted at least ten times. For a library built for alpha chains, this beta chain is a stray read; little rests on its size. The chain recombines TRBV10-3 with TRBJ2-3; D not resolved. Trimming took off 0 bases at V and 5 bases at J, with 6 bases between the two ends. The CDR3 contains 13 residues. Per germline, CDR1 ENHRY and CDR2 SYGVKD. CDR3 protein: CAISESTEDTQYF. CDR3 DNA: TGTGCCATCAGTGAGTCGACTGAAGATACGCAGTATTTT.

This clonotype is medium-sized (0.01 to 0.1%) by share. Because the library targeted alpha chains, this beta chain is an off-target read whose size means little. The chain recombines TRBV10-3 with TRBJ2-5, with D hard to call. Deletions cut 3 bases from V and 3 bases from J, with 5 bases between. The length of the CDR3 is 12 residues. Germline V gives CDR1 ENHRY, CDR2 SYGVKD. The DNA for the CDR3 is TGTGCCATCAGTGACCTAGAAGAGACCCAGTACTTC. Residues: CAISDLEETQYF.

This clonotype is termed hyperexpanded. The library was prepared for alpha chains; this beta chain is a stray read, so its frequency means little. The chain has TRBV5-1 and TRBJ1-1, with a weak D call TRBD1 (5 bases). This CDR3 has 12 residues. CDR1 SGHRS and CDR2 YFSETQ come from the germline V gene. The V and J ends lost 7 bases and 4 bases respectively, with 11 bases between them. CDR3 DNA: TGCGCCAGCGGCCAGGGAAGCACTGAAGCTTTCTTT. Amino acid sequence: CASGQGSTEAFF.

This clonotype was seen at least ten times. A library made for alpha chains picked up this beta chain off target, so its size means little. This chain uses TRBV29-1 with TRBJ2-7, with 10 bases aligning to TRBD1. The germline gives CDR1 SQVTM, CDR2 ANQGSEA. V was clipped by 5 bases and J by 2 bases; unmatched bases: 6. The CDR3 runs to 14 residues. The chain's CDR3 is CSVNGQGVTYEQYF. CDR3 nucleotides: TGCAGCGTTAACGGACAGGGGGTTACCTACGAGCAGTACTTC.

The sample holds many counts of this clonotype. This beta chain represents an off-target read in a library built for alpha chains; its size is of limited meaning. The CDR3 loop is CASGGPFSNQPQHF. The CDR3 nucleotides are TGTGCCAGCGGGGGTCCTTTTAGCAATCAGCCCCAGCATTTT. V is TRBV28 and J is TRBJ1-5; possible D gene TRBD1, 5 bases. The CDR3 covers 14 residues. Trimming removed 8 bases at V and 0 bases at J, with 11 bases between. Germline V gene sequence: CDR1 MDHEN, CDR2 SYDVKM. Full variable domain (rest looked up from reference TRBV28 and TRBJ1-5): DVKVTQSSRYLVKRTGEKVFLECVQDMDHENMFWYRQDPGLGLRLIYFSYDVKMKEKGDIPEGYSVSREKKERFSLILESASTNQTSMYLCASGGPFSNQPQHFGDGTRLSIL.

This clonotype was seen ten or more times. Because this beta chain is a stray read in a library intended to capture alpha chains, its abundance should not be given much weight. The chain has TRBV28 and TRBJ2-7, with 8 bases fitting TRBD2. The V gene end was trimmed by 3 bases and the J gene end by 4 bases; junction bases not matched to a gene: 8. Germline values: CDR1 MDHEN, CDR2 SYDVKM. This CDR3 is built from 15 residues. CDR3 in amino acids: CASSLISGGGYEQYF. The CDR3 coding sequence is TGTGCCAGCAGTTTGATAAGCGGGGGAGGTTACGAGCAGTACTTC.

In its sample, this clonotype was seen many times. With the library built for alpha chains, this beta chain is off target and its frequency is not meaningful. The chain employs TRBV15 and TRBJ1-5; the D is unclear. Looked up from germline, CDR1 is LNHNV and CDR2 is YYDKDF (reference sequence). V dropped 6 bases and J dropped 2 bases, with 14 bases sitting between them. CDR3 length: 15 amino acids. CDR3 residues: CATSLKGSRNQPQHF. The CDR3 nucleotides read TGTGCCACCAGTTTAAAGGGCTCGCGCAATCAGCCCCAGCATTTT.

This clonotype was counted ten times or more. This beta chain turned up in a library designed for alpha chains; as an off-target read, its abundance says little. The rearrangement links TRBV7-8 to TRBJ1-2, with a possible D match to TRBD1 (6 bases). The germline V and J ends were trimmed by 3 bases and 2 bases, with 10 bases remaining between them. Germline-derived CDR1 and CDR2 are SGHVS and FQNEAQ. The CDR3 sequence is 14 residues long. The CDR3 loop reads CASSFSQGNYGYTF. Here the CDR3 DNA reads TGTGCCAGCAGCTTTTCACAGGGAAACTATGGCTACACCTTC.

This clonotype was recorded at least ten times. This beta chain is off target for a library built for alpha chains, so its abundance means little. This chain connects TRBV7-9 to TRBJ1-1; 7 positions agree with TRBD1. Trimming removed 1 base from V and 7 bases from J; junction bases left unmatched: 3. This CDR3 comprises 13 residues. Germline loops: CDR1 SEHNR, CDR2 FQNEAQ (reference sequence). This CDR3 is CASSLDGTVEAFF. CDR3 nucleotides: TGTGCCAGCAGCTTAGATGGGACAGTTGAAGCTTTCTTT.

In its sample, this clonotype was seen many times. This beta chain appears as a stray read in a library generated for alpha chains; its size is not informative. V and J are TRBV5-1 and TRBJ2-1, with D perhaps matching TRBD2 (6 bases). V was cut by 1 base and J by 9 bases, with 17 bases left in between. The CDR3 contains 15 residues. CDR1 and CDR2 (germline): SGHRS, YFSETQ. CDR3 protein: CASSLQGLSGAEQFF. In DNA, the CDR3 is TGCGCCAGCAGCTTGCAGGGACTTAGTGGCGCTGAGCAGTTCTTC.

The table lists this clonotype with a few counts. This beta chain lies outside the target of a library built for alpha chains; its clone size means little. This rearrangement joins TRBV5-1 to TRBJ2-1; D is uncertain. In germline, CDR1 is SGHRS, CDR2 YFSETQ. V was pared by 7 bases and J by 7 bases, with 21 bases between. This CDR3 has 15 residues. The CDR3 nucleotides are TGCGCCAGCGAGGATAAGTTACGGAGAGTGAATGAGCAGTTCTTC. Amino acid sequence: CASEDKLRRVNEQFF.

By share of the sample, this clonotype is medium-sized (0.01 to 0.1%). This beta chain came through as a stray read in a library set up for alpha chains, and its size says little. J is TRBJ1-1 and V is TRBV29-1; no clear D gene. The CDR3 totals 14 residues. V was pared by 4 bases and J by 4 bases, with 16 bases between. CDR1 and CDR2 from the germline V gene are SQVTM and ANQGSEA. Here the CDR3 reads CSVGFGGVFTEAFF. The CDR3 region has the DNA TGCAGCGTTGGGTTTGGCGGCGTTTTCACTGAAGCTTTCTTT.

This clonotype was detected many times. The library was prepared for alpha chains; this beta chain is a stray read, so its frequency means little. CDR3 loop: CASSVEGADQETQYF. As DNA, the CDR3 is TGTGCCAGCAGCGTAGAGGGGGCGGACCAAGAGACCCAGTACTTC. V is TRBV9 and J is TRBJ2-5; 7 nucleotides agree with TRBD1. CDR1 is SGDLS and CDR2 is YYNGEE in the germline V gene. With 0 bases clipped from V and 0 bases from J, the junction kept 2 bases outside the gene matches. The CDR3 extends over 15 amino acids.